This T cell receptor (beta chain) was recovered during a study of CD8 T cells in ankylosing spondylitis. Study findings and constraints: In peripheral blood, disease-linked CD8+ clones occurred at relatively low frequencies. From matched ankylosing spondylitis synovial fluid, disease-linked clones were reportedly recovered at significantly enriched levels.

In TCRdb, the 5' RACE reads were re-called with MiXCR into one record per CDR3 protein. Of under 250,000 distinct CDR3 sequences listed, roughly 25% are singletons. The length of the CDR3 is 14 residues. Germline CDR1 reads SGHNT; CDR2 reads YYREEE (reference sequence). Trimming at V came to 6 bases and at J to 9 bases, leaving 8 bases not matched to a gene. A word on this clonotype: The antigen remains unidentified.

This chain connects TRBV5-4 to TRBJ2-1; 11 bases fit TRBD2. This clonotype originated in a male donor with ankylosing spondylitis or in good health (not recorded which). Source material: blood, either unsorted or a sorted T cell fraction (not recorded which). In DNA form, the CDR3 reads TGTGCCAGCATGGGGACTAGCGGCATCGGTGAGCAGTTCTTC. Its protein is CASMGTSGIGEQFF.